This record covers a single T cell receptor (beta chain). Using its own MiXCR run on the RT-PCR reads, TCRdb lists one record per CDR3 protein. The data hold around 700,000 distinct CDR3 sequences, with 13% to 15% observed a single time. Trimming removed 10 bases from V and 0 bases from J; junction bases left unmatched: 12. Germline V gives CDR1 MNHNS, CDR2 SASEGT. The CDR3 runs to 17 residues. This sequence joins TRBV6-1 and TRBJ1-4; 9 nucleotides match TRBD1. Input material: memory CD4+ T cells from blood. The source is a female donor in good health, serving as a healthy control. CDR3 amino acids: CATRRTGVPATNEKLFF. The CDR3 bases are TGTGCCACCCGGCGGACAGGGGTACCGGCAACTAATGAAAAACTGTTTTTT.